What follows describes a single TCR beta chain. The germline gives CDR1 SGHNT, CDR2 YYREEE (reference sequence). This CDR3 spans 16 amino acids. V dropped 0 bases and J dropped 4; count of bases not matched to a gene: 7. The source of the sample is a study of blood T cell repertoires in COVID-19. In the authors' workflow: Scientists estimated how many nucleated cells there were by amplifying reference gene primers. This table comes from immunoSEQ multiplex PCR, and its TCRdb copy is limited to in-frame clones, with some not included. V and J calls plus clone size are reproduced from that table; the DNA served to infer D and trimming. The sample lists approximately 90,000 clones, 72% occurring once.

The specimen was peripheral blood. This clonotype originated in a woman older than 75 with acute or convalescent COVID-19. The chain uses TRBV5-4 and TRBJ1-2; 9 bases match TRBD1. The CDR3 is CASSLGGTGTFYGYTF. The CDR3 DNA sequence: TGTGCCAGCAGCTTGGGCGGGACAGGGACCTTCTATGGCTACACCTTC.